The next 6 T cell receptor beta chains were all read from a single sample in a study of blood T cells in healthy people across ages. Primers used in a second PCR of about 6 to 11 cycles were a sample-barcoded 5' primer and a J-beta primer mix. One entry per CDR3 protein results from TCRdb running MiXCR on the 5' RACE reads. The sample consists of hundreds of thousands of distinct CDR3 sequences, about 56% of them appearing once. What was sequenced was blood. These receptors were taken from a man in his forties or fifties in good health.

CDR3 sequence reads: CAWDVEGYF. CDR3 coding DNA: TGTGCCTGGGATGTTGAGGGGTACTTC. The chain recombines TRBV6-5 with TRBJ2-5, with D possibly being TRBD2 (5 bases). This CDR3 is 9 amino acids long. V dropped 11 bases and J dropped 13 bases, with 14 bases sitting between them. From germline, CDR1 is MNHEY and CDR2 SVGAGI.

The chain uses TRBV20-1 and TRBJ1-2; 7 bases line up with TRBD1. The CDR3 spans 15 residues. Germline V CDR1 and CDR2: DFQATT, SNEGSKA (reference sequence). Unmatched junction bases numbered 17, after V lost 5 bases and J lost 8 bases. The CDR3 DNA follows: TGCAGTGCTCCCTGGACAGGTCAAACTAGGGGCGGCTACACCTTC. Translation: CSAPWTGQTRGGYTF.

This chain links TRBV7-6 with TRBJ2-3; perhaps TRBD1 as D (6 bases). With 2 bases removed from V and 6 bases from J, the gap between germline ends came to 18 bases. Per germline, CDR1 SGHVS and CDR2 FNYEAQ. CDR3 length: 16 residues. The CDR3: CASSLYLQGSWDTQYF. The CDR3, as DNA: TGTGCCAGCAGCTTATATTTACAGGGATCGTGGGATACGCAGTATTTT.

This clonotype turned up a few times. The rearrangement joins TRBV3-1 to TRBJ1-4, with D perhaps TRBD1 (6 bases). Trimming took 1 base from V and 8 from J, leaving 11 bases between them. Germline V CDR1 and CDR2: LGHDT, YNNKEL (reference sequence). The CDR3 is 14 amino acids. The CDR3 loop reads CASSQVAGEEKLFF. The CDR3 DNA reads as TGTGCCAGCAGCCAAGTGGCAGGGGAAGAAAAACTGTTTTTT. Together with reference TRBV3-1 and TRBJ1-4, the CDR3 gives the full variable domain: DTAVSQTPKYLVTQMGNDKSIKCEQNLGHDTMYWYKQDSKKFLKIMFSYNNKELIINETVPNRFSPKSPDKAHLNLHINSLELGDSAVYFCASSQVAGEEKLFFGSGTQLSVL.

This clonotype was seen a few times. The CDR3 sequence is CASSDTGRRYGYTF. CDR3 nucleotide sequence: TGTGCCAGCAGTGATACGGGGAGAAGGTATGGCTACACCTTC. The gene calls are TRBV2 and TRBJ1-2; D is undetermined. Looked up from germline, CDR1 is SNHLY and CDR2 is FYNNEI. This CDR3 has 14 amino acids. V lost 3 bases and J lost 5, with 13 bases in between. The full variable domain, with the rest looked up from reference TRBV2 and TRBJ1-2, is EPEVTQTPSHQVTQMGQEVILRCVPISNHLYFYWYRQILGQKVEFLVSFYNNEISEKSEIFDDQFSVERPDGSNFTLKIRSTKLEDSAMYFCASSDTGRRYGYTFGSGTRLTVV.

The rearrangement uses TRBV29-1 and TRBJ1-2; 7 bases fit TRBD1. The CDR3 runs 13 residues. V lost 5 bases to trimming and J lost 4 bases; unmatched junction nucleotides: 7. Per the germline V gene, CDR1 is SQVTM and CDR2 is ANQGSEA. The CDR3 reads CSVYTTGSYGYTF. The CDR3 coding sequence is TGCAGCGTTTATACGACAGGGTCCTATGGCTACACCTTC. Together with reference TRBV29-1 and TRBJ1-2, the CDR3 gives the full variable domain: SAVISQKPSRDICQRGTSLTIQCQVDSQVTMMFWYRQQPGQSLTLIATANQGSEATYESGFVIDKFPISRPNLTFSTLTVSNMSPEDSSIYLCSVYTTGSYGYTFGSGTRLTVV.